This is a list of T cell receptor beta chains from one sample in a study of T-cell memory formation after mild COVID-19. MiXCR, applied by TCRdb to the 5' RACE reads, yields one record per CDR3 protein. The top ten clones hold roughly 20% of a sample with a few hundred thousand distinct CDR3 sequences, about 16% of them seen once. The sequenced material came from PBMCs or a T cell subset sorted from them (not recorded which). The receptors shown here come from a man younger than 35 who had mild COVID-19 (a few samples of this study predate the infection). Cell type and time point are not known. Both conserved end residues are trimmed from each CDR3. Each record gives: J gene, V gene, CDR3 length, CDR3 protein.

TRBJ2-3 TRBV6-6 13 ASSPNLGRTDTQY
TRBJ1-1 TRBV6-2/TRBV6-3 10 ASSGTGRLAF
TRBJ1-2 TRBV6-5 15 ASSYSSGGPSNYGYT
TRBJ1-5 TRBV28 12 ASSFVYSHQPQH
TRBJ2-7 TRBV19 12 ASRQAGTGGEQY
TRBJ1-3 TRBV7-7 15 ASSPLGGQSSGNTIY
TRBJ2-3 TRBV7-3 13 ASSAKTSGADTQY
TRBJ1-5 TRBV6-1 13 ASRPAGFSNQPQH
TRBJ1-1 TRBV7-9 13 ASSSSDRGNTEAF
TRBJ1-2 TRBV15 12 ATSRDITNYGYT
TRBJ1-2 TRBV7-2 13 ASSSIGQGPYGYT
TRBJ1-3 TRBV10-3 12 AISESGTGNTIY
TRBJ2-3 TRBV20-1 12 SASGQGSTDTQY
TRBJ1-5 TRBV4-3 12 ASSQDFAIQPQH
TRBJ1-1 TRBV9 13 ASSVDGSLNTEAF